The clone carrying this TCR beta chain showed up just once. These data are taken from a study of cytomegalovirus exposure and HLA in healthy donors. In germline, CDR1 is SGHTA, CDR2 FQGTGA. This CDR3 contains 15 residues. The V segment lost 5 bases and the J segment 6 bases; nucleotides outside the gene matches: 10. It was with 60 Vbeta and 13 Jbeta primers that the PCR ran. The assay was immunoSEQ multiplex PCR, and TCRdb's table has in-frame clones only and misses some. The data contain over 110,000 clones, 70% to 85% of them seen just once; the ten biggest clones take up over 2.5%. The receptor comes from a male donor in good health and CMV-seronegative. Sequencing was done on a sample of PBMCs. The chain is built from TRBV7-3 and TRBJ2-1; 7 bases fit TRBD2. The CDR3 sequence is CASSPPGTIINEQFF. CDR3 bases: TGTGCCAGCAGCCCGCCCGGGACTATTATCAATGAGCAGTTCTTC. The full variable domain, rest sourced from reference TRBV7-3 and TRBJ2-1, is GAGVSQTPSNKVTEKGKYVELRCDPISGHTALYWYRQSLGQGPEFLIYFQGTGAADDSGLPNDRFFAVRPEGSVSTLKIQRTERGDSAVYLCASSPPGTIINEQFFGPGTRLTVL.